This record looks at one T cell receptor (beta chain) sequence and its context. Antigen unknown. The source of the sample is a study of spatial heterogeneity in lung cancer. TCRdb called the 5' RACE reads again in MiXCR, with one record for every CDR3 protein. The sample holds around 45,000 distinct CDR3 sequences, approximately 22% seen once. In germline, CDR1 is SGHTA, CDR2 FQGNSA. The V and J ends lost 1 base and 0 bases respectively, with 7 bases between them. The CDR3 has 15 amino acids. Time point specified: blood at routine non-recurrence follow-up after resection. The input material, whole RNA from tumor, nontumor lung or frozen PBMC, was sequenced unsorted. Whole-study findings and limits: At tumor resection, ubiquitous expanded TCRs were detected in blood more often than later.

V is TRBV7-2 and J is TRBJ2-1; D gene uncertain. The sample was PBMCs, taken at follow-up. The receptor was derived from a female donor with early-stage non-small cell lung cancer. The CDR3 region has the DNA TGTGCCAGCAGCTTAGGAATTAGCTCCTACAATGAGCAGTTCTTC. Protein: CASSLGISSYNEQFF.